The 25 T cell receptor beta chains in this list originate from one sample, sequenced in a study of blood T cells in healthy people across ages. Through a sample-barcoded 5' primer and a J-beta primer mix, a second PCR was run for about 7 to 12 cycles. TCRdb re-analysed the 5' RACE reads in MiXCR, keeping a single row per CDR3 protein. This repertoire shows 600,000 to 650,000 distinct CDR3 sequences, approximately 50% found once; its top ten account for 30% to 40%. Material for sequencing was blood. These receptors originate from a man aged 55 to 69 in good health.

V usage is TRBV11-2 and J usage is TRBJ2-3; the match to TRBD1 covers 7 bases. V lost 5 bases and J lost 0; bases outside the gene matches: 5. The CDR3 covers 15 residues. Germline-derived CDR1 and CDR2 are SGHAT and FQNNGV. The CDR3, as DNA: TGTGCCAGCAGCACCCGACAGGGCAGCACAGATACGCAGTATTTT. Protein: CASSTRQGSTDTQYF.

The chain is built from TRBV3-1 and TRBJ2-7, with D tentatively TRBD2 (5 bases). Germline CDR1 is LGHDT and CDR2 is YNNKEL (reference sequence). The CDR3 extends over 14 amino acids. Between the trimmed V and J ends, which lost 5 bases and 2 bases, there was a span of 13 bases. The CDR3 nucleotides are TGTGCCAGCAGCTCTGACCCGGAGGCCTACGAGCAGTACTTC. Amino acids: CASSSDPEAYEQYF.

Many counts were recorded for this clonotype. This chain joins TRBV13 and TRBJ1-2; no reliable D call. Germline V gene sequence: CDR1 PRHDT, CDR2 FYEKMQ (reference sequence). Trimming shortened V by 1 base and J by 7 bases, and 10 bases separated the two germline ends. This CDR3 comprises 13 residues. The CDR3 region is CASSLDRSGGYTF. CDR3 in DNA: TGTGCCAGCAGCTTAGACCGTAGCGGTGGCTACACCTTC.

The gene calls are TRBV12-3 or TRBV12-4 and TRBJ2-1, with 10 bases aligning to TRBD1. J was trimmed by 4 bases and V by 4 bases; bases with no gene match: 4. The CDR3 covers 15 residues. The CDR3 region is CASSWGQGIYNEQFF. The CDR3 DNA reads as TGTGCCAGCAGTTGGGGACAGGGGATTTACAATGAGCAGTTCTTC.

This clonotype was recorded at least ten times. The genes are TRBV29-1 and TRBJ2-5, with D perhaps TRBD2 (5 bases). Germline CDR1 SQVTM, CDR2 ANQGSEA. This CDR3 has 12 amino acids. V was pared by 6 bases and J by 5 bases, with 13 bases between. This CDR3 is CSVELARETQYF. The CDR3 region has the DNA TGCAGCGTGGAGCTAGCCCGGGAGACCCAGTACTTC.

This chain connects TRBV28 to TRBJ1-4; 9 nucleotides align to TRBD1. V trimming: 5 bases; J trimming: 0 bases; junction bases outside the gene matches: 7. Germline CDR1 and CDR2: MDHEN and SYDVKM. This CDR3 comprises 17 residues. This chain's CDR3 is CASSTKTGGATNEKLFF. CDR3 DNA sequence: TGTGCCAGCAGTACTAAGACAGGGGGTGCAACTAATGAAAAACTGTTTTTT.

This clonotype turned up a few times. The chain couples TRBV11-2 to TRBJ2-7; the match to TRBD2 covers 13 bases. The CDR3 has 15 residues. V gave up 4 bases and J gave up 3 bases; unmatched junction bases: 3. Germline-derived CDR1 and CDR2 are SGHAT and FQNNGV. This chain's CDR3 is CASSSGLAGLYEQYF. DNA of the CDR3: TGTGCCAGCAGCTCGGGACTAGCGGGGCTCTACGAGCAGTACTTC. Looking up the rest from reference TRBV11-2 and TRBJ2-7 gives the full variable domain: EAGVAQSPRYKIIEKRQSVAFWCNPISGHATLYWYQQILGQGPKLLIQFQNNGVVDDSQLPKDRFSAERLKGVDSTLKIQPAKLEDSAVYLCASSSGLAGLYEQYFGPGTRLTVT.

The rearrangement joins TRBV20-1 to TRBJ2-5, with a possible D match to TRBD2 (6 bases). CDR1 is DFQATT, CDR2 SNEGSKA, per germline (reference sequence). Trimming shortened V by 2 bases and J by 9 bases, and 13 bases separated the two germline ends. CDR3 size: 12 residues. The CDR3 sequence is CSARKEGRPQYF. The CDR3 DNA is TGCAGTGCTAGAAAGGAGGGGAGGCCCCAGTACTTC.

CDR3 protein: CSVEEGKETQYF. CDR3 DNA sequence: TGCAGCGTTGAAGAAGGAAAGGAGACCCAGTACTTC. The chain carries TRBV29-1 and TRBJ2-5; D is uncertain. CDR3 size: 12 residues. The germline CDR1 and CDR2 sequences are SQVTM and ANQGSEA. Trimming took 0 bases from V and 5 from J, leaving 7 bases between them.

The chain couples TRBV11-2 to TRBJ1-4, with D tentatively TRBD1 (5 bases). The V and J ends lost 0 bases and 13 bases respectively, with 12 bases between them. CDR1 SGHAT and CDR2 FQNNGV come from the germline V gene. The CDR3 is 13 amino acids. CDR3: CASSLDRGEVLFF. Here the CDR3 DNA reads TGTGCCAGCAGCTTAGATCGGGGGGAAGTACTGTTTTTT.

This clonotype was seen a few times. The chain joins TRBV14 to TRBJ2-5, with TRBD2 identical over 10 bases. The V segment lost 4 bases and the J segment 1 base; nucleotides outside the gene matches: 12. The CDR3 sequence is 18 residues long. From germline, CDR1 is SGHDN and CDR2 FVKESK. The CDR3 DNA reads as TGTGCCAGCAGCCCCCGACTCCCGCTAGCGGGGGCCCAAGAGACCCAGTACTTC. It codes for CASSPRLPLAGAQETQYF.

In its sample, this clonotype was seen a few times. The chain employs TRBV10-3 and TRBJ2-5; TRBD1 aligns across 7 bases. With V trimmed by 8 bases and J by 1 base, 4 bases remained unmatched. The CDR3 is 13 residues long. Germline V gene lookup returns CDR1 ENHRY and CDR2 SYGVKD. The CDR3 bases are TGTGCCATCTCCGGGACAGTCCAAGAGACCCAGTACTTC. Translation: CAISGTVQETQYF.

The rearrangement uses TRBV5-1 and TRBJ1-2; tentatively, D is TRBD1 (6 bases). V gave up 3 bases and J gave up 8 bases, with 17 bases separating them. Germline CDR1 reads SGHRS; CDR2 reads YFSETQ. This CDR3 contains 14 residues. As DNA, the CDR3 is TGCGCCAGCAGCTCAGGACAGCCAGGGGAGGGCTACACCTTC. It yields the protein CASSSGQPGEGYTF.

A few counts support this clonotype. V is TRBV10-3 and J is TRBJ2-1; D ambiguous. V was trimmed by 0 bases and J by 6 bases, leaving 6 bases between them. Germline V lookup: CDR1 ENHRY, CDR2 SYGVKD. The CDR3 is 13 residues long. CDR3 in amino acids: CAISESRPNEQFF. The CDR3 DNA sequence: TGTGCCATCAGTGAGTCAAGGCCCAATGAGCAGTTCTTC.

The CDR3, as DNA: TGCGCCAGCAGCCCGTCGGACAGGGAGGACACAGATACGCAGTATTTT. It is translated as CASSPSDREDTDTQYF. This sequence joins TRBV5-1 and TRBJ2-3, with 8 bases fitting TRBD1. Trimming took 4 bases from V and 2 from J; bases not matched to a gene: 9. From germline, CDR1 is SGHRS and CDR2 YFSETQ. CDR3 length equals 16 residues.

The sample holds a few counts of this clonotype. This rearrangement joins TRBV29-1 to TRBJ2-3, with D tentatively TRBD2 (6 bases). Between the trimmed V and J ends, which lost 6 bases and 4 bases, there was a span of 14 bases. Germline V lookup: CDR1 SQVTM, CDR2 ANQGSEA. This CDR3 comprises 13 residues. The CDR3 coding sequence is TGCAGCGTGGTGACTAGTGGTTCAGATACGCAGTATTTT. Amino acids: CSVVTSGSDTQYF.

This chain connects TRBV4-2 to TRBJ1-1; 10 nucleotides match TRBD1. After removal of 5 bases from V and 7 bases from J, the junction contained 7 bases not matched to a gene. Germline V gene sequence: CDR1 LGHNA, CDR2 YNFKEQ. The CDR3 consists of 14 residues. CDR3 sequence reads: CASSDRDRGHEAFF. For the CDR3, the DNA is TGTGCCAGCAGCGACCGGGACAGGGGACATGAAGCTTTCTTT.

The chain employs TRBV20-1 and TRBJ2-3; 7 nucleotides align to TRBD1. V gave up 6 bases and J gave up 4 bases; unmatched junction bases: 10. This CDR3 is built from 14 residues. Germline CDR1 DFQATT, CDR2 SNEGSKA (reference sequence). The CDR3 loop is CSAPTGYGADTQYF. The CDR3 nucleotides are TGCAGTGCCCCGACAGGGTACGGGGCAGATACGCAGTATTTT.

This sequence joins TRBV20-1 and TRBJ2-5, with 9 bases matching TRBD2. The J segment lost 11 bases and the V segment lost 2 bases, leaving 15 bases of the junction unmatched. The CDR3 spans 15 residues. The germline gives CDR1 DFQATT, CDR2 SNEGSKA (reference sequence). The DNA of the CDR3 is TGCAGTGCTAGACTTAGCGGGGGACCTTACAATGAGCAGTACTTC. The encoded protein is CSARLSGGPYNEQYF.

Only one count was recorded for this clonotype. The chain uses TRBV20-1 and TRBJ1-2; D is unresolved. Trimming removed 4 bases from V and 4 bases from J, with 16 bases in between. Germline loops: CDR1 DFQATT, CDR2 SNEGSKA (reference sequence). The CDR3 loop spans 14 amino acids. The CDR3 sequence is CSATVGSVGYGYTF. CDR3 in DNA: TGCAGTGCTACCGTGGGGAGTGTTGGCTATGGCTACACCTTC.

Here the CDR3 DNA reads TGTGCCAGCAGCAAAGTCGGAGGTCTGGGCAATCAGCCCCAGCATTTT. This translates into CASSKVGGLGNQPQHF. The chain carries TRBV21-1 and TRBJ1-5. TRBV21-1 is labeled a pseudogene. The CDR3 extends over 16 amino acids.

This clonotype was found a few times. This chain uses TRBV25-1 with TRBJ1-1, with unresolved D. V dropped 3 bases and J dropped 1 base, with 9 bases sitting between them. Germline loops: CDR1 MGHDK, CDR2 SYGVNS. The CDR3 length is 14 residues. The CDR3 reads CASSDPLWNTEAFF. The CDR3 DNA reads TGTGCCAGCAGTGATCCTCTCTGGAACACTGAAGCTTTCTTT.

This chain uses TRBV29-1 with TRBJ2-2; 7 bases fit TRBD2. The CDR3 totals 13 residues. The germline CDR1 and CDR2 sequences are SQVTM and ANQGSEA. The trim removed 7 bases at V and 0 bases at J, leaving 2 bases unmatched. The CDR3 reads CSAGRANTGELFF. For the CDR3, the DNA is TGCAGCGCGGGGAGGGCGAACACCGGGGAGCTGTTTTTT.

The chain couples TRBV2 to TRBJ1-2; D is ambiguous. The germline CDR1 and CDR2 sequences are SNHLY and FYNNEI. The CDR3 sequence is 13 residues long. Between the trimmed V and J ends, which lost 4 bases and 5 bases, there was a span of 11 bases. This chain's CDR3 is CASSAGSGYGYTF. CDR3 in DNA: TGTGCCAGCAGTGCCGGGTCGGGGTATGGCTACACCTTC. Combining the CDR3 with reference TRBV2 and TRBJ1-2 gives the whole variable domain EPEVTQTPSHQVTQMGQEVILRCVPISNHLYFYWYRQILGQKVEFLVSFYNNEISEKSEIFDDQFSVERPDGSNFTLKIRSTKLEDSAMYFCASSAGSGYGYTFGSGTRLTVV.

In this sample, this clonotype turned up a few times. The chain carries TRBV12-3 or TRBV12-4 and TRBJ2-3; D possibly corresponds to TRBD1 (5 bases). There are 15 residues in the CDR3. V shed 7 bases and J shed 15 bases, with 29 bases lying between them. The CDR3 spells CASKWTRGMSDMQYF. In DNA form, the CDR3 reads TGTGCCAGCAAATGGACAAGGGGCATGTCAGATATGCAATATTTT.